The 12 T cell receptor beta chains listed next were all sequenced from one sample in a study of blood T cells in healthy people across ages. It was with a sample-barcoded 5' primer and a J-beta primer mix that a second PCR of roughly 6 to 11 cycles was run. TCRdb redid the calling of the 5' RACE reads with MiXCR, one entry per CDR3 protein. The sample records 550,000 to 600,000 distinct CDR3 sequences, roughly a quarter being singletons. Source material: blood. These receptors all stem from a woman aged 70-85 years in good health.

V gene TRBV20-1 combines with J gene TRBJ2-3; D might be TRBD1 or TRBD2, each matching 5 bases. Trimming removed 6 bases at V and 2 bases at J, with 21 bases between. Germline V gene lookup returns CDR1 DFQATT and CDR2 SNEGSKA (reference sequence). The CDR3 runs to 16 residues. CDR3 amino acids: CSALPFPGPNTDTQYF. The CDR3 DNA reads as TGCAGTGCACTACCGTTCCCGGGACCTAACACAGATACGCAGTATTTT.

This clonotype was seen once. The genes are TRBV20-1 and TRBJ2-6; TRBD1 matches 8 bases. V shed 5 bases, J shed 4 bases, and the junction held 4 bases outside the gene matches. CDR3 size: 14 residues. The V gene's germline CDR1 is DFQATT and CDR2 SNEGSKA (reference sequence). The CDR3 nucleotides read TGCAGTGCTTACAGGGGGGCCGGGGCCAACGTCCTGACTTTC. Its translation: CSAYRGAGANVLTF.

On this clonotype: A read error may explain this, as a much larger clone is one base away. V usage is TRBV4-3 and J usage is TRBJ2-7; D might be TRBD1 (5 bases). The V gene's germline CDR1 is LGHNA and CDR2 YSLEER. This CDR3 has 14 residues. The V and J ends lost 4 bases and 7 bases respectively, with 17 bases between them. The CDR3 nucleotides read TGCGCCAGCAGCCGGTTAGGGGCGCGAGGAGAGCAGTACTTC. As protein: CASSRLGARGEQYF.

A few counts support this clonotype. The V call is TRBV20-1, the J call TRBJ2-4, with 13 bases matching TRBD2. Trimming cost V 6 bases and J 12 bases; bases outside gene matches: 8. Germline CDR1 DFQATT, CDR2 SNEGSKA (reference sequence). CDR3 length: 13 amino acids. CDR3 sequence: CSAPTSGGLTQYF. The DNA for the CDR3 is TGCAGTGCCCCGACTAGCGGGGGGCTGACTCAGTACTTC.

The chain has TRBV9 and TRBJ1-4; D call uncertain. This CDR3 contains 14 residues. V was pared by 2 bases and J by 0 bases, with 5 bases between. Germline V gene lookup returns CDR1 SGDLS and CDR2 YYNGEE. CDR3 sequence reads: CASSVHATNEKLFF. In DNA, the CDR3 is TGTGCCAGCAGCGTCCATGCAACTAATGAAAAACTGTTTTTT.

A word on this clonotype: The junction departs from the called germline gene at one end, perhaps through a read error. The gene calls are TRBV12-3 or TRBV12-4 and TRBJ2-7, with 10 positions matching TRBD2. CDR3 length: 15 residues. The CDR3 sequence is CAGSLKRGGLHEQYF. DNA for the CDR3: TGTGCCGGCAGTTTAAAGCGGGGGGGCCTGCACGAGCAGTACTTC.

The rearrangement uses TRBV5-1 and TRBJ2-1, with 13 bases fitting TRBD2. Germline V gives CDR1 SGHRS, CDR2 YFSETQ. The trim removed 3 bases at V and 9 bases at J, leaving 12 bases unmatched. This CDR3 has 17 amino acids. CDR3 sequence reads: CASSWTPTSGGASEQFF. In DNA form, the CDR3 reads TGCGCCAGCAGCTGGACTCCTACTAGCGGGGGGGCAAGTGAGCAGTTCTTC. Full variable domain (remainder filled in from reference TRBV5-1 and TRBJ2-1): KAGVTQTPRYLIKTRGQQVTLSCSPISGHRSVSWYQQTPGQGLQFLFEYFSETQRNKGNFPGRFSGRQFSNSRSEMNVSTLELGDSALYLCASSWTPTSGGASEQFFGPGTRLTVL.

This sequence joins TRBV14 and TRBJ2-1; the D call may be TRBD1 or TRBD2 (5 bases each). This CDR3 is built from 18 residues. V lost 0 bases and J lost 4, with 19 bases in between. Germline V gene sequence: CDR1 SGHDN, CDR2 FVKESK. The CDR3 coding sequence is TGTGCCAGCAGCCAAGAGATGGTGGGGGTGGTACATTACAATGAGCAGTTCTTC. This translates into CASSQEMVGVVHYNEQFF.

This clonotype was recorded a few times. This rearrangement joins TRBV7-2 to TRBJ1-2; D gene ambiguous. Trimming left V 1 base short and J 0 bases short, with 9 bases between. CDR1 and CDR2 from the germline V gene are SGHTA and FQGNSA. The CDR3 has 15 residues. The CDR3 sequence is CASSLGIESNYGYTF. The CDR3 DNA follows: TGTGCCAGCAGCTTAGGGATAGAGTCTAACTATGGCTACACCTTC.

This clonotype was picked up a small number of times. The V call is TRBV5-1, the J call TRBJ1-1; no definite D call. V was shortened by 0 bases and J by 4 bases, with 7 bases between the two germline ends. Germline CDR1 and CDR2: SGHRS and YFSETQ. The CDR3 runs to 13 residues. This CDR3 is CASSLVGITEAFF. CDR3 nucleotides: TGCGCCAGCAGCTTGGTAGGGATCACTGAAGCTTTCTTT.

In its sample, this clonotype was seen a few times. The chain carries TRBV3-1 and TRBJ1-1; 7 nucleotides match TRBD1. V lost 6 bases and J lost 5; bases outside the gene matches: 6. The germline V gene encodes CDR1 LGHDT and CDR2 YNNKEL (reference sequence). CDR3 length: 13 amino acids. The CDR3, as DNA: TGTGCCAGCAGGACAGGGAGGTATACTGAAGCTTTCTTT. It encodes CASRTGRYTEAFF. Combining the CDR3 with reference TRBV3-1 and TRBJ1-1 gives the whole variable domain DTAVSQTPKYLVTQMGNDKSIKCEQNLGHDTMYWYKQDSKKFLKIMFSYNNKELIINETVPNRFSPKSPDKAHLNLHINSLELGDSAVYFCASRTGRYTEAFFGQGTRLTVV.

The gene calls are TRBV6-2 or TRBV6-3 and TRBJ2-6; no clear D. In germline, CDR1 is MNHEY, CDR2 SVGEGT. The length of the CDR3 is 14 residues. V shed 8 bases and J shed 2 bases, with 10 bases lying between them. The CDR3 DNA follows: TGTGCCAGCTCTAAATTTGCTGGGGCCAACGTCCTGACTTTC. This sequence encodes CASSKFAGANVLTF.